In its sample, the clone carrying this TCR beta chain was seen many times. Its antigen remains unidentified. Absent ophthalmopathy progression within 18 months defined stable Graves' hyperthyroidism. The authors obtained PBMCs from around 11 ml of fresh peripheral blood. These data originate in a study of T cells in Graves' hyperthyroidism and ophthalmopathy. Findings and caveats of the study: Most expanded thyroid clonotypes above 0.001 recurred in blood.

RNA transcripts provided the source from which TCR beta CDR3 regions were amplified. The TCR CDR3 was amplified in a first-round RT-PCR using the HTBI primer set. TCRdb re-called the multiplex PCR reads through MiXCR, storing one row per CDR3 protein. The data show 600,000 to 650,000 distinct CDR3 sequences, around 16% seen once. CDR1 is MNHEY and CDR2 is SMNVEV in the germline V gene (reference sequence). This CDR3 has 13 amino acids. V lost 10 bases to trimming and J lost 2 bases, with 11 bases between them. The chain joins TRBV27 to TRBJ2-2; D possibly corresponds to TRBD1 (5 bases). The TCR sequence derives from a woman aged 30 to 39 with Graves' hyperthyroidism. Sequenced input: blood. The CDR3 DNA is TGTGCCACCCTAAGGGGAAACACCGGGGAGCTGTTTTTT. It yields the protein CATLRGNTGELFF.